This T cell receptor beta chain came from a study of blood T cell repertoires in COVID-19. Across the study: Material from acute and convalescent COVID-19 was sourced from the United States, Italy and Spain.

This clone occurred a few times. Other nucleotide sequences in the sample specify the same CDR3. As handled by the study authors: By means of reference gene primer amplification, nucleated cell counts were estimated. Sequencing was performed with immunoSEQ multiplex PCR; in TCRdb, only in-frame clones are kept and a portion is missing. Clone size and the V and J calls come from that table; the DNA yielded D and trimming. The profile covers under 130,000 clones, with about 88% appearing a single time and roughly 6.2% taken by the ten largest. Deletions cut 0 bases from V and 7 bases from J, with 8 bases between. Germline V CDR1 and CDR2: SGHDT, YYEEEE. The CDR3 extends over 14 amino acids.

This rearrangement joins TRBV5-6 to TRBJ1-6, with D possibly matching TRBD1 (5 bases). What was sequenced was peripheral blood. This TCR derives from a human donor in a cohort sampled during active COVID-19. CDR3 coding DNA: TGTGCCAGCAGCTTGGGCCAGGGAAATTCACCCCTCCACTTT. Its translation: CASSLGQGNSPLHF.